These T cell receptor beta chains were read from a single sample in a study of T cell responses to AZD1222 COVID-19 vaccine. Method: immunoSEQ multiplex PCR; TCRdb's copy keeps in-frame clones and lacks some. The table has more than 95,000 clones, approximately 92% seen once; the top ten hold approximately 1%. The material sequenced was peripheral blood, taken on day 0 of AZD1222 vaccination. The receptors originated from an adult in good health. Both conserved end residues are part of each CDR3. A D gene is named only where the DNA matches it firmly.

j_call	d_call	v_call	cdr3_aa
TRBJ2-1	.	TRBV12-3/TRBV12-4	CASSYLMNNEQFF
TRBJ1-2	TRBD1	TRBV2	CARTAGGNAHEGYTF
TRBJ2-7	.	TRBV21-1	CASSGQGYEQYF
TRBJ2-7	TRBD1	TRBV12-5	CASGWTRDRDYEQYF
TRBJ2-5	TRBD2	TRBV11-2	CASSFPRRTSGGKTQYF
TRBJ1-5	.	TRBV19	CASSITGFNQPQHF
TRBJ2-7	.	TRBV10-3	CAISVGLYEQYF
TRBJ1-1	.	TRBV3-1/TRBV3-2	CASSQDWGGEAFF
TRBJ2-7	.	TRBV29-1	CSVLGSEQYF
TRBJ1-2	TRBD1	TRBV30	CAWIVRAGQVPYGYTF
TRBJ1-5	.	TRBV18	CASSPPAFAEPQHF
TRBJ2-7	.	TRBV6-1	CASSEYGSLTYEQYF
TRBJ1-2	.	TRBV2	CASSEPKGVVYGYTF
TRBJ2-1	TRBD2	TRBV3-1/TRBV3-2	CASSQGEGGSPYEQFF
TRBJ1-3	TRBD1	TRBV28	CASSPLTGLGNTIYF
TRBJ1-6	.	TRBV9	CASSSWGYNSPLHF
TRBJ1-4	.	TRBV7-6	CASSLSHGRGEKLFF
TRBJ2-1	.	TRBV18	CASSPGRGSQFF
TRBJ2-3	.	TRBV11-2	CASSLERSDTQYF
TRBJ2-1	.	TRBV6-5	CASSYGHSNEQFF
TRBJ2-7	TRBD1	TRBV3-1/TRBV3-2	CASSLPGQGSNEQYF
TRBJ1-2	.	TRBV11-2	CASSLGGNGYGYTF
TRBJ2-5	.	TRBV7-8	CASSPRWGRTTQYF
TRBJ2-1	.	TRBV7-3	CASSLGAGSSYNEQFF